This entry concerns a single T cell receptor beta chain. No antigen is known for it. This entry comes from a study of post-analysis software for immune sequencing data. Findings of the study overall: TRBV segments more frequent in patients than in controls numbered roughly 5 and included TRBV5-6, TRBV5-1 and TRBV20-1. F measure showed strong co-clustering of same-batch samples. Versus controls, multiple sclerosis patients showed significantly lower diversity (normalized Chao1).

V was trimmed by 4 bases and J by 1 base, leaving 13 bases between them. This CDR3 contains 15 residues. In germline, CDR1 is SEHNR, CDR2 FQNEAQ (reference sequence). Tagging with unique molecular identifiers was a feature of the TCR beta cDNA libraries. TCRdb re-called the PCR reads through MiXCR, storing one row per CDR3 protein. The sample holds 750,000 to 950,000 distinct CDR3 sequences, more than 45% seen once. What was sequenced was blood. The sequence was obtained from a girl aged 5 to 17 with multiple sclerosis. The chain employs TRBV7-9 and TRBJ2-5; tentative D call: TRBD1 (5 bases). The CDR3 DNA is TGTGCCAGCAGCTCTGGTACGACAGTCCAAGAGACCCAGTACTTC. Encoded protein: CASSSGTTVQETQYF.